A single T cell receptor (beta chain) is shown here with its context. The antigen is undetermined. For TCR beta, libraries came from quantitative 5'-RACE with molecular barcodes. Using its own MiXCR run on the 5' RACE reads, TCRdb lists one record per CDR3 protein. The sample lists 200,000 to 250,000 distinct CDR3 sequences, more than 25% occurring once. V gave up 4 bases and J gave up 1 base, with 12 bases separating them. The CDR3 has 14 amino acids. Germline lookup yields CDR1 SGHKS and CDR2 YYEKEE (reference sequence). The data were taken from a study of CD8 T cells in ankylosing spondylitis. Study results and caveats: Within matched ankylosing spondylitis synovial fluid, disease-linked clones were reportedly significantly enriched. In peripheral blood, disease-linked CD8+ clones occurred at relatively low frequencies.

The J gene is TRBJ2-7, the V gene TRBV5-5; perhaps TRBD2 as D (6 bases). This receptor was taken from a male donor with ankylosing spondylitis or in good health (not recorded which). The sequenced sample was blood, either unsorted or a sorted T cell fraction (not recorded which). CDR3 DNA sequence: TGTGCCAGCAGCCGCGTGGGGGGTTCCTACGAGCAGTACTTC. As protein: CASSRVGGSYEQYF.